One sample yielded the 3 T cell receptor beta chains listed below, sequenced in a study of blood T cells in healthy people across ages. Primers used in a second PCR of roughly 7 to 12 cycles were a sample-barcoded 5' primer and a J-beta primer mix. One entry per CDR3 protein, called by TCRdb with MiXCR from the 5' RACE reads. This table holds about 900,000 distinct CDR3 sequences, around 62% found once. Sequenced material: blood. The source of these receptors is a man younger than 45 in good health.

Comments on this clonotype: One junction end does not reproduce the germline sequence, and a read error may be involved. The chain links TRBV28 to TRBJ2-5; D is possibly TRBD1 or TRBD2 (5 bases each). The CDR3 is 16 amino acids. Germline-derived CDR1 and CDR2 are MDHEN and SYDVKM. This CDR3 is CASSFPGPPYQETQYF. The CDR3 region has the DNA TGTGCCAGCAGTTTCCCGGGACCTCCGTACCAGGAGACCCAGTACTTC. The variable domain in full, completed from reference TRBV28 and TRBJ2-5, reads DVKVTQSSRYLVKRTGEKVFLECVQDMDHENMFWYRQDPGLGLRLIYFSYDVKMKEKGDIPEGYSVSREKKERFSLILESASTNQTSMYLCASSFPGPPYQETQYFGPGTRLLVL.

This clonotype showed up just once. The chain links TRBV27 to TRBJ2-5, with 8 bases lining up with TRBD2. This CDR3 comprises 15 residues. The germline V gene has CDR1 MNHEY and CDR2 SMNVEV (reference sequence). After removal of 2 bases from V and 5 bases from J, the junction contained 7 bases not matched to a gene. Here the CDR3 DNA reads TGTGCCAGCAGTTTAAGGGACCTAGCGGGCGAGACCCAGTACTTC. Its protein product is CASSLRDLAGETQYF.

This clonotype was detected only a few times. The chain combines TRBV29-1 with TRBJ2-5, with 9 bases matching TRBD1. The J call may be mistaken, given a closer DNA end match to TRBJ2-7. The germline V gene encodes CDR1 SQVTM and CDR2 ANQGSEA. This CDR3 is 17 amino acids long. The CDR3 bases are TGCAGCGTTGAAGTTCAGGATTTCACAGGGGGCCTCTACGAGCAGTACTTC. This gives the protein CSVEVQDFTGGLYEQYF.